The 23 T cell receptor beta chains below all came from one sample that was sequenced in a study of T cell changes during pregnancy in multiple sclerosis. Assay: immunoSEQ multiplex PCR; the TCRdb copy retains only in-frame clones and omits some. Of about 24,000 clones in the sample, more than 75% are singletons; the top ten hold 9.4%. Specimen: CD8+ T cells from peripheral blood mononuclear cells, collected in the third trimester of pregnancy. These receptors all come from a female donor in good health, enrolled as a control in a pregnancy study.

The chain employs TRBV6-4 and TRBJ2-3; 10 positions agree with TRBD2. There are 15 residues in the CDR3. In germline, CDR1 is MRHNA, CDR2 SNTAGT. Trimming removed 8 bases from V and 3 bases from J; junction bases left unmatched: 8. CDR3 in amino acids: CASSGSGGATDTQYF. The CDR3 DNA is TGTGCCAGCTCAGGCAGCGGGGGGGCAACAGATACGCAGTATTTT.

The chain couples TRBV27 to TRBJ2-3; a weak D match, TRBD2 (5 bases). CDR3 length: 12 amino acids. V lost 5 bases, J lost 4 bases, and 7 bases lay in between. Germline V CDR1 and CDR2: MNHEY, SMNVEV (reference sequence). The CDR3 DNA reads as TGTGCCAGCAGTGCGAGGGCAGATACGCAGTATTTT. Amino acid sequence: CASSARADTQYF.

The rearrangement joins TRBV7-9 to TRBJ1-6; a possible D gene is TRBD1 (6 bases). The CDR3 totals 17 residues. Germline V gives CDR1 SEHNR, CDR2 FQNEAQ (reference sequence). Deletions cut 4 bases from V and 8 bases from J, with 21 bases between. CDR3 sequence: CASSSTGGGGMDSPLHF. The CDR3 region has the DNA TGTGCCAGCAGCTCCACCGGTGGGGGCGGTATGGATTCACCCCTCCACTTT.

As concerns this clone: Sequence at one end of the junction differs from germline and may be a read error. The rearrangement uses TRBV7-6 and TRBJ2-4; the match to TRBD1 covers 10 bases. The germline CDR1 and CDR2 sequences are SGHVS and FNYEAQ. The CDR3 runs 17 residues. The DNA of the CDR3 is TGTGCCAGCAGCCCTAACCCCGGGACAGGGGCCTTCGAGTCCGCCGAGTTC. It specifies CASSPNPGTGAFESAEF.

The V call is TRBV25-1, the J call TRBJ1-1; 7 nucleotides match TRBD1. The V gene end was trimmed by 5 bases and the J gene end by 3 bases; junction bases not matched to a gene: 6. In germline, CDR1 is MGHDK, CDR2 SYGVNS. The CDR3 has 14 amino acids. CDR3 sequence: CASSSPQGDTEAFF. The CDR3 DNA reads TGTGCCAGCAGTAGCCCCCAGGGGGACACTGAAGCTTTCTTT.

CDR3 region: CASVQGTTGELFF. In DNA form, the CDR3 reads TGTGCCAGCGTACAGGGCACCACCGGGGAGCTGTTTTTT. This chain links TRBV2 with TRBJ2-2; tentative D call: TRBD1 (6 bases). The CDR3 length is 13 residues. Trimming took off 8 bases at V and 4 bases at J, with 11 bases between the two ends. The germline V gene encodes CDR1 SNHLY and CDR2 FYNNEI.

V is TRBV6-1 and J is TRBJ1-5; tentatively, D is TRBD1 (5 bases). V was cut by 1 base and J by 2 bases, with 12 bases left in between. Germline CDR1 is MNHNS and CDR2 is SASEGT. This CDR3 region has 16 residues. The CDR3 DNA reads TGTGCCAGCAGTGAAGTTGCTGGGGGGGGCAATCAGCCCCAGCATTTT. Its protein is CASSEVAGGGNQPQHF.

The genes are TRBV25-1 and TRBJ1-1, with 8 nucleotides matching TRBD1. Germline CDR1 is MGHDK and CDR2 is SYGVNS. This CDR3 has 14 amino acids. The junction had 4 bases not matched to a gene; V was cut back by 5 bases and J by 2 bases. CDR3 coding DNA: TGTGCCAGCAGTAAAACAGGGGGAAACACTGAAGCTTTCTTT. It translates to CASSKTGGNTEAFF. The entire variable domain, with the rest obtained from reference TRBV25-1 and TRBJ1-1, is as follows: EADIYQTPRYLVIGTGKKITLECSQTMGHDKMYWYQQDPGMELHLIHYSYGVNSTEKGDLSSESTVSRIRTEHFPLTLESARPSHTSQYLCASSKTGGNTEAFFGQGTRLTVV.

This rearrangement joins TRBV7-6 to TRBJ2-2, with D possibly matching TRBD1 (6 bases). Between the trimmed V and J ends, which lost 0 bases and 2 bases, there was a span of 16 bases. Germline loops: CDR1 SGHVS, CDR2 FNYEAQ. This CDR3 has 18 amino acids. CDR3 sequence reads: CASSLATWDTLNTGELFF. The CDR3 DNA reads as TGTGCCAGCAGCTTAGCTACGTGGGACACATTAAACACCGGGGAGCTGTTTTTT.

The CDR3 coding sequence is TGTGCCAGCAGCTTGGGAGCTGTAAATGAAAAACTGTTTTTT. Encoded protein: CASSLGAVNEKLFF. The chain has TRBV5-5 and TRBJ1-4; no reliable D call. Germline CDR1 reads SGHKS; CDR2 reads YYEKEE (reference sequence). Trimming pared 0 bases from V and 5 bases from J, leaving 8 bases between. The CDR3 consists of 14 residues.

Here the CDR3 DNA reads TGTGCCAGCATTGGGTTTAAGCGGGACTCCTACGAGCAGTACTTC. It is translated as CASIGFKRDSYEQYF. The chain is built from TRBV27 and TRBJ2-7; 7 nucleotides agree with TRBD2. The junction had 9 bases not matched to a gene; V was cut back by 7 bases and J by 0 bases. The CDR3 consists of 15 residues. Looked up from germline, CDR1 is MNHEY and CDR2 is SMNVEV (reference sequence).

The CDR3 bases are TGTGCCAGCAGCCCTAGCATGAACACTGAAGCTTTCTTT. Translating gives CASSPSMNTEAFF. The V call is TRBV7-9, the J call TRBJ1-1; D is unresolved. The V gene's germline CDR1 is SEHNR and CDR2 FQNEAQ (reference sequence). The CDR3 covers 13 residues. Trimming cost V 5 bases and J 0 bases, with 7 bases left between them.

The chain is built from TRBV7-9 and TRBJ2-1, with 12 nucleotides matching TRBD2. This CDR3 spans 15 amino acids. Germline CDR1 and CDR2: SEHNR and FQNEAQ (reference sequence). V trimming: 5 bases; J trimming: 8 bases; junction bases outside the gene matches: 7. CDR3 protein: CASSRLAGESDEQFF. The CDR3 region has the DNA TGTGCCAGCAGCCGACTAGCGGGGGAAAGCGATGAGCAGTTCTTC.

This chain uses TRBV4-1 with TRBJ2-7; D call uncertain. V was shortened by 1 base and J by 4 bases, with 8 bases between the two germline ends. The CDR3 covers 13 residues. The germline V gene has CDR1 MGHRA and CDR2 YSYEKL. The CDR3 reads CASSQVQSYEQYF. As DNA, the CDR3 is TGCGCCAGCAGCCAAGTACAGAGTTACGAGCAGTACTTC.

The chain joins TRBV27 to TRBJ2-3; the match to TRBD2 covers 13 bases. V trimming: 6 bases; J trimming: 5 bases; junction bases outside the gene matches: 5. CDR1 is MNHEY and CDR2 is SMNVEV in the germline V gene (reference sequence). This CDR3 is built from 15 residues. Here the CDR3 reads CASSVRTSGGDTQYF. The CDR3, as DNA: TGTGCCAGCAGCGTGAGGACTAGCGGGGGAGATACGCAGTATTTT.

The chain employs TRBV5-4 and TRBJ2-5; TRBD2 matches at 9 bases. V was clipped by 5 bases and J by 0 bases; unmatched bases: 8. The CDR3 totals 16 residues. Looked up from germline, CDR1 is SGHNT and CDR2 is YYREEE (reference sequence). In DNA, the CDR3 is TGTGCCAGCAGACCGTCTAGCGGGATGTACCAAGAGACCCAGTACTTC. It translates to CASRPSSGMYQETQYF.

This chain's CDR3 is CASSSFPRTRGADTQYF. DNA for the CDR3: TGTGCCAGCAGTTCCTTCCCCAGGACTAGGGGTGCAGATACGCAGTATTTT. The rearrangement links TRBV27 to TRBJ2-3, with 7 bases identical to TRBD2. The V gene end was trimmed by 4 bases and the J gene end by 4 bases; junction bases not matched to a gene: 14. CDR1 is MNHEY and CDR2 is SMNVEV in the germline V gene (reference sequence). CDR3 length: 17 amino acids.

This clone was observed a few times. The rearrangement uses TRBV27 and TRBJ1-1; D gene ambiguous. CDR3 length: 15 residues. Germline V gene sequence: CDR1 MNHEY, CDR2 SMNVEV (reference sequence). Deletions cut 1 base from V and 4 bases from J, with 13 bases between. CDR3 sequence (DNA): TGTGCCAGCAGTTTATACCCCGGTGTAGTCACTGAAGCTTTCTTT. Amino acid sequence: CASSLYPGVVTEAFF.

V usage is TRBV28 and J usage is TRBJ1-5; weak D call: TRBD1 (6 bases). The CDR3 is 14 amino acids. CDR1 and CDR2 (germline): MDHEN, SYDVKM. V was clipped by 2 bases and J by 7 bases, with 12 bases between them. This chain's CDR3 is CASSLGTYQQPQHF. Here the CDR3 DNA reads TGTGCCAGCAGTTTAGGGACATATCAACAGCCCCAGCATTTT.

The CDR3 nucleotides read TGTGCCAGCAGCTTACCATTTGACAGGGGGTACGAGCAGTACTTC. The encoded protein is CASSLPFDRGYEQYF. The chain combines TRBV11-2 with TRBJ2-7; 9 bases are shared with TRBD1. With 2 bases clipped from V and 4 bases from J, the junction kept 6 bases outside the gene matches. The CDR3 has 15 amino acids. Germline V lookup: CDR1 SGHAT, CDR2 FQNNGV.

The chain uses TRBV6-1 and TRBJ2-1; 7 bases are shared with TRBD2. The ends lost 2 bases at V and 2 bases at J; junction bases unmatched: 3. Germline CDR1 MNHNS, CDR2 SASEGT. This CDR3 contains 15 residues. The CDR3 sequence is CASSEMAGAYNEQFF. The CDR3 coding sequence is TGTGCCAGCAGTGAAATGGCGGGAGCCTACAATGAGCAGTTCTTC.

The chain has TRBV9 and TRBJ2-3; 12 bases fit TRBD2. The V gene's germline CDR1 is SGDLS and CDR2 YYNGEE. There are 16 residues in the CDR3. With V trimmed by 3 bases and J by 4 bases, 6 bases remained unmatched. For the CDR3, the DNA is TGTGCCAGCAGCGGGCTAGCGGGGGGGCCCCCAGATACGCAGTATTTT. It translates to CASSGLAGGPPDTQYF.

This clone was counted a single time. Here the CDR3 DNA reads TGCGCCAGCAGCTTGATGAATAGCGGGCCGAAGAACACCGGGGAGCTGTTTTTT. This sequence encodes CASSLMNSGPKNTGELFF. This chain joins TRBV5-1 and TRBJ2-2, with 7 bases matching TRBD2. There are 18 residues in the CDR3. Germline V gives CDR1 SGHRS, CDR2 YFSETQ. With V trimmed by 1 base and J by 1 base, 10 bases remained unmatched.